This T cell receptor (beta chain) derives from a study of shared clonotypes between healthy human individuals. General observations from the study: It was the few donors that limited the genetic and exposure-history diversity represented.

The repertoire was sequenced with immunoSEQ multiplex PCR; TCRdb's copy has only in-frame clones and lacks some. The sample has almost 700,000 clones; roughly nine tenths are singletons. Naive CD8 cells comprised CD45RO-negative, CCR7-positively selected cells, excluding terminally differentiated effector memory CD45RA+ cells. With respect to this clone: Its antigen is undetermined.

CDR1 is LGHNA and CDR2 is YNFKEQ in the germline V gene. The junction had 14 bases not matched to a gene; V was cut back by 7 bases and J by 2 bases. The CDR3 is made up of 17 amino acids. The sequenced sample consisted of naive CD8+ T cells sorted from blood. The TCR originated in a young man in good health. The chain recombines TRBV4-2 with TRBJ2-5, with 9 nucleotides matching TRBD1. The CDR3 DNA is TGTGCCAGCACCCGGACAGGGGATTCCCCCAAGCAAGAGACCCAGTACTTC. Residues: CASTRTGDSPKQETQYF.